The following is a T cell receptor beta chain sequence with its context. There are 13 residues in the CDR3. The protocol was immunoSEQ multiplex PCR, while the TCRdb copy is restricted to in-frame clones and leaves out a portion. The profile covers more than 300,000 clones, with around 87% appearing a single time and under 11% taken by the ten largest. The data derive from a study of blood T cell repertoires in COVID-19. This sequence originates from a woman aged 25 to 39 with COVID-19, enrolled during active disease. The chain has TRBV21-1 and TRBJ1-2; the table assigns TRBD1, which was not confirmed against the DNA. TRBV21-1 is noted as a pseudogene. The sample was peripheral blood. The CDR3 is CASKRQGDYGYTF. The CDR3, as DNA: TGTGCCAGCAAACGACAGGGGGACTATGGCTACACCTTC.